This section outlines one TCR beta chain sequence together with its context. This sample was included in a study of PD-1 blockade in classical Hodgkin lymphoma. Each patient's relapse followed autologous stem cell transplantation, and brentuximab vedotin exposure varied. Clones were sequenced by immunoSEQ multiplex PCR, and TCRdb holds only the in-frame ones, with some missing. The repertoire holds 55,000 to 60,000 clones, with around 93% as singletons. The receptor comes from a human donor with classical Hodgkin lymphoma. The sequences come from peripheral blood mononuclear cells (PBMCs), collected before the second cycle of nivolumab.

CDR3 coding DNA: TGTGCCAGCAGCGTATCGGGACTGAGCACAGATACGCAGTATTTT. It codes for CASSVSGLSTDTQYF. The chain links TRBV9 to TRBJ2-3, with D maybe TRBD2 (6 bases). The CDR3 sequence is 15 residues long. Trimming left V 1 base short and J 0 bases short, with 9 bases between. Looked up from germline, CDR1 is SGDLS and CDR2 is YYNGEE.